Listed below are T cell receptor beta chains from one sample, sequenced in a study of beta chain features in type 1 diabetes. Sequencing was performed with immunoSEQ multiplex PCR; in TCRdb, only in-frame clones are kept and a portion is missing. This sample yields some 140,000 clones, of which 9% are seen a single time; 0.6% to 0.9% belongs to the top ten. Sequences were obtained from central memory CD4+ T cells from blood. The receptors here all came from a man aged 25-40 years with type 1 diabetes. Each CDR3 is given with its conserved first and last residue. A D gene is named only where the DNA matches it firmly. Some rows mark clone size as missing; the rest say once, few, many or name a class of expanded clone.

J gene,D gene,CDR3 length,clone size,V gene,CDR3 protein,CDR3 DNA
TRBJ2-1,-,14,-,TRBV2,CASSYKYPYNEQFF,TGTGCCAGCAGTTACAAGTACCCCTACAATGAGCAGTTCTTC
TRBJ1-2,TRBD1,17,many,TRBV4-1,CASSLTRDRRTPYGYTF,TGCGCCAGCAGCCTTACCCGGGACAGAAGGACACCCTATGGCTACACCTTC
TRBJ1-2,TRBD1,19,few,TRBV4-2,CASSQTQLVGQGTNYGYTF,TGTGCCAGCAGCCAGACCCAATTAGTAGGACAGGGGACTAACTATGGCTACACCTTC
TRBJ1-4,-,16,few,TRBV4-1,CASSQGTVATNEKLFF,TGCGCCAGCAGCCAAGGAACGGTTGCAACTAATGAAAAACTGTTTTTT
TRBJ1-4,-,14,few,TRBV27,CASKNRGSNEKLFF,TGTGCCAGCAAAAATCGGGGGTCTAATGAAAAACTGTTTTTT
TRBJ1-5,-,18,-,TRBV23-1,CASSPVYRDYISNQPQHF,TGCGCCAGCAGTCCCGTGTACAGGGACTACATTAGCAATCAGCCCCAGCATTTT
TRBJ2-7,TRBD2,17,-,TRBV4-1,CASSPGLAGGFSYEQYF,TGCGCCAGCAGCCCAGGACTAGCGGGGGGTTTCTCCTACGAGCAGTACTTC
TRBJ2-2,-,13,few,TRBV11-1,CASSGAYTGELFF,TGTGCCAGCAGTGGGGCCTACACCGGGGAGCTGTTTTTT
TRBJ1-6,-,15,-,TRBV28,CASSEPGSYNSPLHF,TGTGCCAGCAGCGAGCCGGGCTCCTATAATTCACCCCTCCACTTT
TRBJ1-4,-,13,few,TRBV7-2,CASSFQEGEKLFF,TGTGCCAGCAGCTTTCAGGAAGGTGAAAAACTGTTTTTT
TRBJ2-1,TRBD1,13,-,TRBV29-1,CSVGQGVGSEQFF,TGCAGCGTAGGACAGGGCGTCGGGTCGGAGCAGTTCTTC
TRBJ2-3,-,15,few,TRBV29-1,CSVLPRKGSTDTQYF,TGCAGCGTGCTCCCGAGGAAGGGGAGCACAGATACGCAGTATTTT
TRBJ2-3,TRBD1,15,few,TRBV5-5,CASSSTGGRTDTQYF,TGTGCCAGCAGCTCGACAGGGGGCCGCACAGATACGCAGTATTTT
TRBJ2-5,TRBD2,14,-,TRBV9,CASSRREDKETQYF,TGTGCCAGCAGCCGGCGGGAGGATAAAGAGACCCAGTACTTC
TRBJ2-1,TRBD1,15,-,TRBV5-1,CASSPGAGGYNEQFF,TGCGCCAGCAGCCCTGGGGCAGGGGGATACAATGAGCAGTTCTTC
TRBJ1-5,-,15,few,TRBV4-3,CASSDNAYSNQPQHF,TGCGCCAGCAGCGATAATGCGTATAGCAATCAGCCCCAGCATTTT
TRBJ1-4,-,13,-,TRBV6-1,CATEDSANEKLFF,TGTGCCACCGAGGACAGCGCTAATGAAAAACTGTTTTTT
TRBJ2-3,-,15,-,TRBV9,CASSVSPGWTDTQYF,TGTGCCAGCAGCGTCAGCCCAGGGTGGACAGATACGCAGTATTTT
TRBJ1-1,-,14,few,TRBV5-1,CASSTEGGGTEAFF,TGCGCCAGCAGCACCGAAGGGGGAGGGACTGAAGCTTTCTTT
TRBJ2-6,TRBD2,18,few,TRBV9,CASSAQPSGGSWANVLTF,TGTGCCAGCAGCGCCCAACCTAGCGGGGGAAGCTGGGCCAACGTCCTGACTTTC
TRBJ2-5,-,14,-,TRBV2,CASTKWTVQETQYF,TGTGCCAGCACCAAATGGACTGTCCAAGAGACCCAGTACTTC
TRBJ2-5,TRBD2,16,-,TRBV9,CASSPRGGWNQETQYF,TGTGCCAGCAGCCCCCGGGGGGGGTGGAACCAAGAGACCCAGTACTTC
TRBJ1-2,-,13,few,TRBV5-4,CASSLLVERGYTF,TGTGCCAGCAGCTTACTCGTGGAGAGAGGCTACACCTTC
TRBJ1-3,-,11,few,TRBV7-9,CASSLQNTIYF,TGTGCCAGCAGCCTTCAGAACACCATATATTTT
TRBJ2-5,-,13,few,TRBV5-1,CASRPGPQETQYF,TGCGCCAGCAGACCTGGGCCCCAAGAGACCCAGTACTTC
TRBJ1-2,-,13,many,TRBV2,CANLRQERYGYTF,TGTGCCAACCTCCGACAGGAGCGCTATGGCTACACCTTC
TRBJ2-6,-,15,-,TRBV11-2,CASSQRYSGANVLTF,TGTGCCAGCAGCCAACGGTACTCTGGGGCCAACGTCCTGACTTTC
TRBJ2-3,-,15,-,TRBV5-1,CASRPRGTGTDTQYF,TGCGCCAGCCGCCCCAGGGGAACCGGCACAGATACGCAGTATTTT
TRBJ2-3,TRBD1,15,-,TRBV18,CASSPETGGADTQYF,TGTGCCAGCTCACCAGAGACAGGGGGCGCAGATACGCAGTATTTT